This note documents a single TCR beta chain sequence. Amplification yielded TCR beta CDR3 regions, with RNA transcripts as the source. Primed by the HTBI set, a first-round RT-PCR was run on the TCR CDR3. TCRdb redid the calling of the multiplex PCR reads with MiXCR, one entry per CDR3 protein. The data show roughly 510,000 distinct CDR3 sequences, 35% to 50% seen once. The data are from a study of T cells in Graves' hyperthyroidism and ophthalmopathy. The V end lost 2 bases, the J end lost 1 base, and 11 bases lay between the germline ends. This CDR3 spans 15 amino acids. Germline-derived CDR1 and CDR2 are MDHEN and SYDVKM.

This receptor was taken from an adult woman with Graves' disease, either hyperthyroidism or ophthalmopathy (not recorded which). Sequencing was carried out using peripheral blood or thyroid tissue (not recorded which). The V call is TRBV28, the J call TRBJ2-5, with D unclear. Here the CDR3 reads CASSLLTERQETQYF. The CDR3 DNA follows: TGTGCCAGCAGTTTACTAACGGAACGCCAAGAGACCCAGTACTTC.